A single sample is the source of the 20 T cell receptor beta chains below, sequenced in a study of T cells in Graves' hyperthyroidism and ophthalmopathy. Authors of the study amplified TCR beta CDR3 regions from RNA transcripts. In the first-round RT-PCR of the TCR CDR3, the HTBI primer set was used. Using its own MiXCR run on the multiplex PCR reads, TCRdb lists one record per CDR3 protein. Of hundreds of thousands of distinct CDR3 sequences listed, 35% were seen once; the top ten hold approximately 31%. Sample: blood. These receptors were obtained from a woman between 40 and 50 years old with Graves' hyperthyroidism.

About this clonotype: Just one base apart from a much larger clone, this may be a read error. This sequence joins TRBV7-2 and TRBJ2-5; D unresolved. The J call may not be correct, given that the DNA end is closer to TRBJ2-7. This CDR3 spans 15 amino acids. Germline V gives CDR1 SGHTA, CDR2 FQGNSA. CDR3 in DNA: TGTGCCAGCAGCTTAGGATGGGCGAAATCCTGCGAGCAGTACTTC. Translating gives CASSLGWAKSCEQYF.

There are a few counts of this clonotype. This CDR3 reads CASSFAGVNTGELFF. The CDR3 DNA sequence: TGTGCCAGCAGCTTTGCAGGGGTTAACACCGGGGAGCTGTTTTTT. V and J are TRBV5-4 and TRBJ2-2; a possible D gene is TRBD1 (6 bases). CDR3 length: 15 amino acids. Trimming stripped 2 bases from V and 2 bases from J, with 10 bases between. Germline values: CDR1 SGHNT, CDR2 YYREEE (reference sequence).

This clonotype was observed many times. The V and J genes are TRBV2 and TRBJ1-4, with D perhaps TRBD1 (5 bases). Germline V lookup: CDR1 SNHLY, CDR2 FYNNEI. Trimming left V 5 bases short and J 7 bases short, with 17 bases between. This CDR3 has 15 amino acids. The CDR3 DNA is TGTGCCAGCAGTCGGGACCCTCGGGGAGGTGAAAAACTGTTTTTT. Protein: CASSRDPRGGEKLFF.

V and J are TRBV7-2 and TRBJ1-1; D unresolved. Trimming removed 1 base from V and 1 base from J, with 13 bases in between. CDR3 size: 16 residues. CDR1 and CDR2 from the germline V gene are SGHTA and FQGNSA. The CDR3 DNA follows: TGTGCCAGCAGCTTAGGAGCGGGCGCGGCGAACACTGAAGCTTTCTTT. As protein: CASSLGAGAANTEAFF.

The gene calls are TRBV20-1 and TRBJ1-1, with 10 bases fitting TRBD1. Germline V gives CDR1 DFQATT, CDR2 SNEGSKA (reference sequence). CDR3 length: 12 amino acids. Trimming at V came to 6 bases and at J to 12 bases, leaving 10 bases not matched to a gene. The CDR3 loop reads CSASDRDRGPFF. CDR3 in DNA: TGCAGTGCCTCTGACCGGGACAGGGGACCTTTCTTT.

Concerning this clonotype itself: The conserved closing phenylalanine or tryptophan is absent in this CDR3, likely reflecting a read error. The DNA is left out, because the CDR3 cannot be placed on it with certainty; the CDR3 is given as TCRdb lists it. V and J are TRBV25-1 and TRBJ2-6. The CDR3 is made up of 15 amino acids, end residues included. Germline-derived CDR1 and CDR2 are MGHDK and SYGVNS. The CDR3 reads CASSSHVSGANVLVL.

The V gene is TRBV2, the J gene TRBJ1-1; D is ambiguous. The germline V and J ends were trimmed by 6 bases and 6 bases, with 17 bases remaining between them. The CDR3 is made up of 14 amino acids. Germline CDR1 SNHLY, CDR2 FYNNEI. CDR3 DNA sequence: TGTGCCAGCAGCGAAACCCCTACATTCGCTGAAGCTTTCTTT. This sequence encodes CASSETPTFAEAFF.

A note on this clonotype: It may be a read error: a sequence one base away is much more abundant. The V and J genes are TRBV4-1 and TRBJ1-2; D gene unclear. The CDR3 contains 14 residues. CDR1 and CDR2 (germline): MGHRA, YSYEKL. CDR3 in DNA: TGCGCCAGCAGCCAAGGGGAGGTTAACTATGGCTGCACCTTC. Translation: CASSQGEVNYGCTF.

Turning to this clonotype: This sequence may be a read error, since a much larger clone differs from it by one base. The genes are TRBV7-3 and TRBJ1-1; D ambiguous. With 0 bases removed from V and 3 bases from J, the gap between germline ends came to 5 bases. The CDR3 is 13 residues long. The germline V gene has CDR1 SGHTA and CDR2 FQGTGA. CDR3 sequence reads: CASSLTQDTEAFF. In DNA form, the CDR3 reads TGTGCCAGCAGCTTAACTCAGGACACTGAAGCTTTCTTT.

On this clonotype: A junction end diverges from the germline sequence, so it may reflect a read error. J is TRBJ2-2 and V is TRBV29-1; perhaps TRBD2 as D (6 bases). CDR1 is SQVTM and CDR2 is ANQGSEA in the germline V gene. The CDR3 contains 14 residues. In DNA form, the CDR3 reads TGCAGCGTTGACGACGGGAGATCCACCGGAGAGCTGTTTTTT. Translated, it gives CSVDDGRSTGELFF.

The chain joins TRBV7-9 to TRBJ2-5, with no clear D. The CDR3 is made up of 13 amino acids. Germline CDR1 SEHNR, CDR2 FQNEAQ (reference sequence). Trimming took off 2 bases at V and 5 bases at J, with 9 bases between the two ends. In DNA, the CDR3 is TGTGCCAGCAGCTTATGGAGTGAGGAGACCCAGTACTTC. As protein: CASSLWSEETQYF.

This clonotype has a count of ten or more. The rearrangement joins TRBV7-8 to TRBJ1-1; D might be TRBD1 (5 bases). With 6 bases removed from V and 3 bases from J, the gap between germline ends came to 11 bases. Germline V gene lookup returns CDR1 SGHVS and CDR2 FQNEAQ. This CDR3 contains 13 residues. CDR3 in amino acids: CASRLGADTEAFF. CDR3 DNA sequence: TGTGCCAGCAGACTAGGGGCGGACACTGAAGCTTTCTTT.

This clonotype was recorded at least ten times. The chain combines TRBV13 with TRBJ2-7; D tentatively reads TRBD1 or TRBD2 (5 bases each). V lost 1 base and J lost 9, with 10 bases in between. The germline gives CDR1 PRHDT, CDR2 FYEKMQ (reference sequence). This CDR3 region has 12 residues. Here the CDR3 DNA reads TGTGCCAGCAGCTTAGACCCGGGACGGCAGTACTTC. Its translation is CASSLDPGRQYF.

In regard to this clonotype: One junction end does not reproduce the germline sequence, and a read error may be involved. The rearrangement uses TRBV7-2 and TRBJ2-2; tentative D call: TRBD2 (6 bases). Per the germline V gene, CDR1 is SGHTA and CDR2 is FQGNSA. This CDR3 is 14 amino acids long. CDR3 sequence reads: CASSAVVGTGGLFF. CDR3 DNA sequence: TGTGCCAGCAGCGCTGTGGTGGGCACCGGGGGGCTGTTTTTT.

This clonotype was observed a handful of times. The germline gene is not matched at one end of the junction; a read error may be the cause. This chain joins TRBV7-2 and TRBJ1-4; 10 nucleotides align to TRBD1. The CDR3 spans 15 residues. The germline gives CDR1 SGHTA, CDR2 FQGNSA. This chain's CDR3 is CASSPRDRGREKLFF. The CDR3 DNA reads TGCGCCAGCAGCCCTAGAGACAGGGGGCGCGAAAAACTGTTTTTT.

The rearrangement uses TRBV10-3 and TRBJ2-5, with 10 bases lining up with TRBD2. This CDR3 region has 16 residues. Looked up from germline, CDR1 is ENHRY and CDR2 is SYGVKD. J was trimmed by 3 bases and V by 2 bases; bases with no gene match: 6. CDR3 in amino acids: CAISEPGLAAEETQYF. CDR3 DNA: TGTGCCATCAGTGAGCCCGGACTAGCGGCCGAAGAGACCCAGTACTTC.

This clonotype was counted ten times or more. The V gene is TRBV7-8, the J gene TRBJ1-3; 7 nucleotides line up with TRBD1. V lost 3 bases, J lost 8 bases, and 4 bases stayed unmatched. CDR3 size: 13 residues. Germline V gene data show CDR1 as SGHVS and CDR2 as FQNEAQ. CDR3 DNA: TGTGCCAGCAGCTTCAGGGGGTGGTACACCATATATTTT. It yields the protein CASSFRGWYTIYF.

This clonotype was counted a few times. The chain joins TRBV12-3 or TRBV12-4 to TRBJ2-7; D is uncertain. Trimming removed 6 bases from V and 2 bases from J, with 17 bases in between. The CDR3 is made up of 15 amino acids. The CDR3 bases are TGTGCCAGCAGAATTAAGACCGACCGGACCTACGAGCAGTACTTC. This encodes CASRIKTDRTYEQYF.

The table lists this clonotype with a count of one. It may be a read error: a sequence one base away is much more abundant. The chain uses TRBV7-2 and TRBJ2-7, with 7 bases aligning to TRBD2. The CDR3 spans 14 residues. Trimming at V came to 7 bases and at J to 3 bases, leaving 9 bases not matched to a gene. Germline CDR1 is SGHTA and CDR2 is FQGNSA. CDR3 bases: TGTGCCAGCACCCCACTAGCGAATAACTACGAGCAGTACTTC. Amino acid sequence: CASTPLANNYEQYF.

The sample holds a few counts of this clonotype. The CDR3 region has the DNA TGCAGTGCTAGAGAACTCCTATTAGCGGGGTCAGAGACCCAGTACTTC. Translating gives CSARELLLAGSETQYF. The chain carries TRBV20-1 and TRBJ2-5; the match to TRBD2 covers 8 bases. The CDR3 has 16 amino acids. V lost 0 bases, J lost 4 bases, and 10 bases stayed unmatched. Germline V gene sequence: CDR1 DFQATT, CDR2 SNEGSKA (reference sequence).